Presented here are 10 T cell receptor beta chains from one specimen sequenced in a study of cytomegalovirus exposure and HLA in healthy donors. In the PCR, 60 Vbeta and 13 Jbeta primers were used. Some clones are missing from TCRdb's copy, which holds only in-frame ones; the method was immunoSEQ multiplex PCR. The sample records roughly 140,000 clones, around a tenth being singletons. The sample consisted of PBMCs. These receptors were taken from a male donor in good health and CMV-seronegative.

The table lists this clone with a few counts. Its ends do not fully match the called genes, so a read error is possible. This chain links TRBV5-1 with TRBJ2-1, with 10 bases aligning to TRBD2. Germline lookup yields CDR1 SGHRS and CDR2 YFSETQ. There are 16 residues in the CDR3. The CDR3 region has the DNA TGCGCCAGCAGCATCCACCTAGCGGGAGATTACAATAAGCAGTTCTTC. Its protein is CASSIHLAGDYNKQFF.

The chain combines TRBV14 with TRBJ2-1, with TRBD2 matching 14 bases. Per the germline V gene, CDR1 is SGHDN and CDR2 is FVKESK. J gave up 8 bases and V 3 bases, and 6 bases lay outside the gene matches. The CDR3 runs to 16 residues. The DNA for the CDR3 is TGTGCCAGCAGCCAGACTAGCGGGAGGGCCCTCGATGAGCAGTTCTTC. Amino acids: CASSQTSGRALDEQFF.

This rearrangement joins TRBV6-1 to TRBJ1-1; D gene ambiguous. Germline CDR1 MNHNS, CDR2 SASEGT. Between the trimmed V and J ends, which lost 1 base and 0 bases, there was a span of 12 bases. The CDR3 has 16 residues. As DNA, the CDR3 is TGTGCCAGCAGTGAAGTTATCGTGGGAGTGAACACTGAAGCTTTCTTT. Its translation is CASSEVIVGVNTEAFF.

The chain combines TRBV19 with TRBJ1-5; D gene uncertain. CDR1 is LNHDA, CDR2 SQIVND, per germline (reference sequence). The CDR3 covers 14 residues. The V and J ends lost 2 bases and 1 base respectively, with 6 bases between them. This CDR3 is CASSISSSNQPQHF. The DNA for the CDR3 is TGTGCCAGTAGTATAAGTAGCAGCAATCAGCCCCAGCATTTT.

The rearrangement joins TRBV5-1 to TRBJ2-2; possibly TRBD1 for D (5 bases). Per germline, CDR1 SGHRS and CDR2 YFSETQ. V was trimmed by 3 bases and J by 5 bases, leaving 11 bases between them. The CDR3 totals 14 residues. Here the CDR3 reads CASSSQTETGELFF. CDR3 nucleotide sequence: TGCGCCAGCAGCTCCCAGACAGAGACCGGGGAGCTGTTTTTT.

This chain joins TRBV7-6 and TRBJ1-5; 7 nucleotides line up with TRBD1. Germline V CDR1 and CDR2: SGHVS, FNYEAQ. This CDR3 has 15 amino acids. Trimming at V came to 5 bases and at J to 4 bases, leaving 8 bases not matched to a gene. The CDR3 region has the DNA TGTGCCAGCAGCGCCCACAGGGGCGGGAATCAGCCCCAGCATTTT. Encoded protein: CASSAHRGGNQPQHF.

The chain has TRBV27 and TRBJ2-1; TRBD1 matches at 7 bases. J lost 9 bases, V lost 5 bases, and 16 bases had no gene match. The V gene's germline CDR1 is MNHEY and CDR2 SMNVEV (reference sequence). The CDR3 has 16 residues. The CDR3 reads CASSPYDRANQGEQFF. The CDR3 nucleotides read TGTGCCAGCAGTCCATACGACAGGGCCAACCAGGGTGAGCAGTTCTTC.

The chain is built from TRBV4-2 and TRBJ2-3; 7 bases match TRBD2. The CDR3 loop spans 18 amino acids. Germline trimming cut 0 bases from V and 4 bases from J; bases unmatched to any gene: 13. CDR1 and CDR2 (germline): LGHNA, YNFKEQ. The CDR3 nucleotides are TGTGCCAGCAGCCAAGATCTTTTCGGCGGGAGCAACGCAGATACGCAGTATTTT. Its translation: CASSQDLFGGSNADTQYF.

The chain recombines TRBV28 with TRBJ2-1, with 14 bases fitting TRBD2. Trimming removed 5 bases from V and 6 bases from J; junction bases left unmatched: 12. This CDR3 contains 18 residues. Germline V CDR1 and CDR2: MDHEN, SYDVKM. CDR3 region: CASSPLRLAGGVGNEQFF. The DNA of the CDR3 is TGTGCCAGCAGTCCCCTCCGACTAGCGGGAGGGGTCGGCAATGAGCAGTTCTTC.

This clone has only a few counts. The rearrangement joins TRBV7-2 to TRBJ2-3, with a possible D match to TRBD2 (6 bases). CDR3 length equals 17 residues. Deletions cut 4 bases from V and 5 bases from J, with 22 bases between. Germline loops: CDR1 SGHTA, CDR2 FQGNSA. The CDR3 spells CASSSVPSVYRIDTQYF. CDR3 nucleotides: TGTGCCAGCAGCTCCGTCCCTAGCGTATATAGAATAGATACGCAGTATTTT.